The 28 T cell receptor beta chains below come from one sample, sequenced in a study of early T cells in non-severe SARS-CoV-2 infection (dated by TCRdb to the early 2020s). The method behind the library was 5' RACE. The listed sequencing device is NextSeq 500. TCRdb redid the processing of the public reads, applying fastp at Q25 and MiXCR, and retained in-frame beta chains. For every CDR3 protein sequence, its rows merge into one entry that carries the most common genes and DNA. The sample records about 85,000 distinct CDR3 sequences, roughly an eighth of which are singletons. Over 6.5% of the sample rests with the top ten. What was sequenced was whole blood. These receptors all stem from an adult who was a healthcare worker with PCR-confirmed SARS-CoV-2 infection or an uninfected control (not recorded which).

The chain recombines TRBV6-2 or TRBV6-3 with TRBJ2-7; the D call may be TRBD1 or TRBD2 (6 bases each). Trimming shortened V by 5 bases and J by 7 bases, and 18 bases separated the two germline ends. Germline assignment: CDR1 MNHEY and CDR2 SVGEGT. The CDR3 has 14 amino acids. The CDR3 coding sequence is TGTGCCAGCAGTCACCCCCGGGGGCTGGGGGAGCAGTACTTC. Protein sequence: CASSHPRGLGEQYF.

DNA for the CDR3: TGTGCCAGCGGGCATGAGCAGTTCTTC. Its protein product is CASGHEQFF. The chain combines TRBV9 with TRBJ2-1, with D unresolved. The CDR3 extends over 9 amino acids. Trimming removed 7 bases at V and 8 bases at J, with 4 bases between. Germline values: CDR1 SGDLS, CDR2 YYNGEE.

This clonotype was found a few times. CDR3 bases: TGTGCCAGCGGACGGGCTAGAGGGTTGCGGGAGCAGTACTTC. Its translation: CASGRARGLREQYF. The chain couples TRBV6-5 to TRBJ2-7, with D perhaps matching TRBD2 (5 bases). This CDR3 has 14 amino acids. Germline V gene sequence: CDR1 MNHEY, CDR2 SVGAGI. Trimming pared 8 bases from V and 7 bases from J, leaving 21 bases between.

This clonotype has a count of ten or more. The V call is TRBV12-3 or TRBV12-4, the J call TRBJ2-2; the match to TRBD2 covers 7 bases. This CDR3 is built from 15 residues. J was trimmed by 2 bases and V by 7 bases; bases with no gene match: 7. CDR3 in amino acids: CASKREGANTGELFF. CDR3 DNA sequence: TGTGCCAGCAAGAGGGAGGGCGCCAACACCGGGGAGCTGTTTTTT.

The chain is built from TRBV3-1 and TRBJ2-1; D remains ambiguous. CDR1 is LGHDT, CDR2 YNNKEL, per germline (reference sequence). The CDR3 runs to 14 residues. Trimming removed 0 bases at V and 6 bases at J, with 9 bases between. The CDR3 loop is CASSQDGVRNEQFF. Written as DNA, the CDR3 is TGTGCCAGCAGCCAAGATGGGGTGCGCAATGAGCAGTTCTTC.

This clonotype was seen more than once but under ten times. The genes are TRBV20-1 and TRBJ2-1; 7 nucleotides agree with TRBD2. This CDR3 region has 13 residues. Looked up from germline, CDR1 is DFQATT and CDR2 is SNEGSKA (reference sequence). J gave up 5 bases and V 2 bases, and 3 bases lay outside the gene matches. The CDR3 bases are TGCAGTGCTAGAAATAGCGGGCACAATGAGCAGTTCTTC. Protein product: CSARNSGHNEQFF.

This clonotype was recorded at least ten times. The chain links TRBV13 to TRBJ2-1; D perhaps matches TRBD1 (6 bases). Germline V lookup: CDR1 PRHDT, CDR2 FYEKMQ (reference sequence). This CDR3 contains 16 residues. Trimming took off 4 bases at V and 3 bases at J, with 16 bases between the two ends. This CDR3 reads CASSSRTEKDYNEQFF. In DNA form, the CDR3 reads TGTGCCAGCAGCTCGAGGACAGAGAAAGACTACAATGAGCAGTTCTTC.

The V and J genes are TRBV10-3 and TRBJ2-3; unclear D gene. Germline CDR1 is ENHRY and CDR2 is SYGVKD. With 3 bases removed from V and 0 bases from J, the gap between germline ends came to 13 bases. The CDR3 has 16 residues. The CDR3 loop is CAISESISSSTDTQYF. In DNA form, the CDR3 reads TGTGCCATCAGTGAATCAATTTCATCTAGCACAGATACGCAGTATTTT.

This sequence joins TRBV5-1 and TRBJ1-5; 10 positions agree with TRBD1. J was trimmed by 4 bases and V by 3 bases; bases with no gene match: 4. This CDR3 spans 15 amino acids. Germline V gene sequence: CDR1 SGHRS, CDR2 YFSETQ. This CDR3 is CASSWGQGINQPQHF. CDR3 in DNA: TGCGCCAGCAGCTGGGGACAGGGGATTAATCAGCCCCAGCATTTT.

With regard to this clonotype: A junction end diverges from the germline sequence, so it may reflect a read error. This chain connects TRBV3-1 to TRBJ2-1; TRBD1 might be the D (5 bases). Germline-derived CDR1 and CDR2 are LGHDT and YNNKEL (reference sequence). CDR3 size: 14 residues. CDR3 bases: TGTGCCAGCAGCCAAGGGGGCGGAGCGTATATTAAGCTCTTC. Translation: CASSQGGGAYIKLF.

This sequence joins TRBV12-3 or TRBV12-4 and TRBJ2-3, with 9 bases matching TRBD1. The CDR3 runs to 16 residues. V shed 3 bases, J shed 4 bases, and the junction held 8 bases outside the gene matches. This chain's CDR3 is CASSFPSGTGSDTQYF. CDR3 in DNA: TGTGCCAGCAGTTTTCCGTCCGGGACAGGGTCAGATACGCAGTATTTT.

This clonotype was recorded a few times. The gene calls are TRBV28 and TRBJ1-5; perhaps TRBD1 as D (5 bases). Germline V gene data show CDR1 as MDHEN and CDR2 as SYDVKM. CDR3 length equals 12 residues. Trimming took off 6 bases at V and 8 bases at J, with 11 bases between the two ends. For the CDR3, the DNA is TGTGCCAGCAGCACCGGAGGGGAGCCCCAGCATTTT. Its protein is CASSTGGEPQHF.

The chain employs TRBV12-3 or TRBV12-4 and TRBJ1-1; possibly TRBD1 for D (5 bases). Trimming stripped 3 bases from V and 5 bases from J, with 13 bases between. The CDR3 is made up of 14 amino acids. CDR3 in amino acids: CASSLWGVGTEAFF. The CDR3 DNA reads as TGTGCCAGCAGTTTGTGGGGGGTGGGAACTGAAGCTTTCTTT.

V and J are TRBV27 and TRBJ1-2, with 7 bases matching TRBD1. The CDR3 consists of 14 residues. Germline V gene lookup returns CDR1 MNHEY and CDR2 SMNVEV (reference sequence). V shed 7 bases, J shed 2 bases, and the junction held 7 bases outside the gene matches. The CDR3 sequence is CASKQQGWNYGYTF. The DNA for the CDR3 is TGTGCCAGCAAACAACAGGGGTGGAACTATGGCTACACCTTC.

CDR3 nucleotides: TGTGCCAGCAGTTTAAGGGGAGTAGCCTACGAGCAGTACTTC. It is translated as CASSLRGVAYEQYF. The chain has TRBV28 and TRBJ2-7; possibly TRBD1 or TRBD2 for D (5 bases each). The CDR3 covers 14 residues. Trimming pared 2 bases from V and 2 bases from J, leaving 10 bases between. Germline CDR1 is MDHEN and CDR2 is SYDVKM.

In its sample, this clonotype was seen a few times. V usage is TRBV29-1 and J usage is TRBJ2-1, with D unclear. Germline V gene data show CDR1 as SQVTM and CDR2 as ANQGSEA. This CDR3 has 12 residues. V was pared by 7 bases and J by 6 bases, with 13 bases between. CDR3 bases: TGCAGCGCCGAAGGGCCCTCCAATGAGCAGTTCTTC. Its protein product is CSAEGPSNEQFF.

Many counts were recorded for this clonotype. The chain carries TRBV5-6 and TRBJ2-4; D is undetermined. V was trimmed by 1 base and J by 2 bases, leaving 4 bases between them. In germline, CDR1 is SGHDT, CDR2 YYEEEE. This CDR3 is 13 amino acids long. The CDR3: CASSLNPKNIQYF. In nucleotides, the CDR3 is TGTGCCAGCAGCTTGAACCCCAAAAACATTCAGTACTTC. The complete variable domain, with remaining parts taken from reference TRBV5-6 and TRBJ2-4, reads DAGVTQSPTHLIKTRGQQVTLRCSPKSGHDTVSWYQQALGQGPQFIFQYYEEEERQRGNFPDRFSGHQFPNYSSELNVNALLLGDSALYLCASSLNPKNIQYFGAGTRLSVL.

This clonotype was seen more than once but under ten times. CDR3 DNA sequence: TGTGCCAGCAGCGTAGGTTCAGGGAATAATTCACCCCTCCACTTT. This codes for CASSVGSGNNSPLHF. V gene TRBV9 combines with J gene TRBJ1-6, with D possibly matching TRBD1 (5 bases). The CDR3 has 15 amino acids. Trimming stripped 0 bases from V and 5 bases from J, with 9 bases between. The germline gives CDR1 SGDLS, CDR2 YYNGEE.

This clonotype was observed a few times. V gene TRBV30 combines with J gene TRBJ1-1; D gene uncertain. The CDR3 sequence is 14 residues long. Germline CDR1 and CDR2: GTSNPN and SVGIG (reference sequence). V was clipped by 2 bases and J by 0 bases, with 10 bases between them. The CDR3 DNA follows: TGTGCCTGGAGTAAGGAACAGTTGAACACTGAAGCTTTCTTT. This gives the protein CAWSKEQLNTEAFF.

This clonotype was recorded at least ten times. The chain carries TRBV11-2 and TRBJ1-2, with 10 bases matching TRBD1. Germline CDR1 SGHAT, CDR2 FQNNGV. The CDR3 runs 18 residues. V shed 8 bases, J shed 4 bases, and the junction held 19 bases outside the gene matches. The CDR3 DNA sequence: TGTGCCAGCTCCGGTCGGACAGGGGGTTACCTTCGCGGCTATGGCTACACCTTC. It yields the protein CASSGRTGGYLRGYGYTF.

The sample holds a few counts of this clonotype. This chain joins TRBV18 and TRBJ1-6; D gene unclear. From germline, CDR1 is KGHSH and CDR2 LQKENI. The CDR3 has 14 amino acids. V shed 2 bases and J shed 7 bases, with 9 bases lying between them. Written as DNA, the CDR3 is TGTGCCAGCTCACCAGAGGCCGGGAATTCACCCCTCCACTTT. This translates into CASSPEAGNSPLHF. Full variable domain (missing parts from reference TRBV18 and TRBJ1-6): NAGVMQNPRHLVRRRGQEARLRCSPMKGHSHVYWYRQLPEEGLKFMVYLQKENIIDESGMPKERFSAEFPKEGPSILRIQQVVRGDSAAYFCASSPEAGNSPLHFGNGTRLTVT.

The CDR3 DNA reads TGTGCCAGCAGTGAATCAGGGGGCCAGTGGTACGAGCAGTACTTC. Translation: CASSESGGQWYEQYF. The chain uses TRBV2 and TRBJ2-7; 8 bases align to TRBD1. The CDR3 consists of 15 residues. Germline V gene lookup returns CDR1 SNHLY and CDR2 FYNNEI. V gave up 2 bases and J gave up 4 bases; unmatched junction bases: 7.

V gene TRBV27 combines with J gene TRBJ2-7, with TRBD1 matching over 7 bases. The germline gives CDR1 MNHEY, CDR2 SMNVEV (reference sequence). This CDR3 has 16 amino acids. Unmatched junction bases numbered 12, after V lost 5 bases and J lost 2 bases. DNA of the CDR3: TGTGCCAGCAGTCTCAAACCCCGGGACAGAGCCTACGAGCAGTACTTC. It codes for CASSLKPRDRAYEQYF.

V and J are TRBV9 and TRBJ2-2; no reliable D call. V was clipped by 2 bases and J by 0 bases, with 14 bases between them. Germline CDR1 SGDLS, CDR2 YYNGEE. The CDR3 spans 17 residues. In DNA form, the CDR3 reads TGTGCCAGCAGCGTTGCAGGTGACCCCCCGAACACCGGGGAGCTGTTTTTT. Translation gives CASSVAGDPPNTGELFF.

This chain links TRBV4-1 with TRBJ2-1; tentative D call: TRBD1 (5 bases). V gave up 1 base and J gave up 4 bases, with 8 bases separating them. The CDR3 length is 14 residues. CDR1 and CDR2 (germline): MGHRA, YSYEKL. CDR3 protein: CASSQVDRYNEQFF. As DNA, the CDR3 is TGCGCCAGCAGCCAAGTAGACAGATACAATGAGCAGTTCTTC.

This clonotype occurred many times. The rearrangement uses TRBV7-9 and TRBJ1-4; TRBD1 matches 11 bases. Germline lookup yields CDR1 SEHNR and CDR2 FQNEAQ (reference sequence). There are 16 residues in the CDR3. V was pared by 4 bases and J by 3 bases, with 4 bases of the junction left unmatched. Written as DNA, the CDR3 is TGTGCCAGCAGCTGGGGACAGGGGGGACCTAATGAAAAACTGTTTTTT. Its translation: CASSWGQGGPNEKLFF. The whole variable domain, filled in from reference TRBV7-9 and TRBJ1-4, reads DTGVSQNPRHKITKRGQNVTFRCDPISEHNRLYWYRQTLGQGPEFLTYFQNEAQLEKSRLLSDRFSAERPKGSFSTLEIQRTEQGDSAMYLCASSWGQGGPNEKLFFGSGTQLSVL.

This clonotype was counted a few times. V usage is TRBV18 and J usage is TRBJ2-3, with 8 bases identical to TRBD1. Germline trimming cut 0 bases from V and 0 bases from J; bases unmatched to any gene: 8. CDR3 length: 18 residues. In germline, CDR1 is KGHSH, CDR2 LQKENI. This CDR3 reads CASSPPSVRQGSTDTQYF. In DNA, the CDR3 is TGTGCCAGCTCACCACCGTCTGTGAGACAGGGGAGCACAGATACGCAGTATTTT. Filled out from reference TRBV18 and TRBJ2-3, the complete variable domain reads NAGVMQNPRHLVRRRGQEARLRCSPMKGHSHVYWYRQLPEEGLKFMVYLQKENIIDESGMPKERFSAEFPKEGPSILRIQQVVRGDSAAYFCASSPPSVRQGSTDTQYFGPGTRLTVL.

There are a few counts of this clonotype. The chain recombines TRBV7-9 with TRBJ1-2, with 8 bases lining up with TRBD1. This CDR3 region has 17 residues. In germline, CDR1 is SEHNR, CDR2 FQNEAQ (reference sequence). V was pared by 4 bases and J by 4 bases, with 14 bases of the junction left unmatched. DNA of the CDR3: TGTGCCAGCAGCTCCTCTAAGGACAGGGCAGTTGGCTATGGCTACACCTTC. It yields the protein CASSSSKDRAVGYGYTF.